These 24 T cell receptor beta chains were sequenced from one sample in a study of OX40 agonist ivuxolimab in advanced cancers. TCRdb's copy holds only in-frame clones and misses some; the assay was immunoSEQ multiplex PCR. The sample carries tens of thousands of clones, 70% to 90% recorded once. The sample was CD4+ or CD8+ T cells sorted from blood, taken in a trial of the OX40 agonist ivuxolimab. These receptors all come from an adult with an advanced solid tumor such as melanoma, head and neck, liver or kidney cancer.

V gene TRBV4-1 combines with J gene TRBJ1-6, with a possible D match to TRBD1 (5 bases). Germline CDR1 is MGHRA and CDR2 is YSYEKL. This CDR3 region has 16 residues. V shed 4 bases and J shed 7 bases, with 17 bases lying between them. The CDR3: CASSRGEGSGNSPLHF. DNA for the CDR3: TGCGCCAGCAGCCGCGGCGAGGGGTCAGGGAATTCACCCCTCCACTTT.

This chain joins TRBV28 and TRBJ2-5, with TRBD1 identical over 10 bases. The assigned J gene may be wrong: the sequence end matches TRBJ2-7 better. From germline, CDR1 is MDHEN and CDR2 SYDVKM. The CDR3 has 16 residues. CDR3 bases: TGTGCCAGCAGTTTTTTCCGGACAGGGGGGCCCTACGAGCAGTACTTC. It specifies CASSFFRTGGPYEQYF.

The J gene is TRBJ1-5, the V gene TRBV6-6, with unresolved D. There are 15 residues in the CDR3. Trimming took off 0 bases at V and 0 bases at J, with 6 bases between the two ends. Germline loops: CDR1 MNHNY, CDR2 SVGAGI (reference sequence). The chain's CDR3 is CASSYSTPSNQPQHF. CDR3 nucleotides: TGTGCCAGCAGTTACTCAACCCCTAGCAATCAGCCCCAGCATTTT.

This chain uses TRBV6-1 with TRBJ1-3; TRBD1 is a possible D gene (5 bases). The ends were cut back, 3 bases at V and 0 bases at J, with 9 bases in the middle. The CDR3 has 15 residues. Germline loops: CDR1 MNHNS, CDR2 SASEGT. The DNA of the CDR3 is TGTGCCAGCAGTGATGGGGACCTCTCTGGAAACACCATATATTTT. Its translation: CASSDGDLSGNTIYF.

The V and J genes are TRBV2 and TRBJ2-7; 11 bases match TRBD2. Germline trimming cut 8 bases from V and 5 bases from J; bases unmatched to any gene: 2. The CDR3 contains 12 residues. Per germline, CDR1 SNHLY and CDR2 FYNNEI. CDR3 protein: CASRLAGHEQYF. The DNA of the CDR3 is TGTGCCAGCCGACTAGCGGGACACGAGCAGTACTTC.

The CDR3 protein is CASSVDTQYF. CDR3 sequence (DNA): TGTGCCAGCAGTGTAGATACGCAGTATTTT. This rearrangement joins TRBV6-1 to TRBJ2-3; D not resolved. Germline V gives CDR1 MNHNS, CDR2 SASEGT. The V end lost 4 bases, the J end lost 5 bases, and 1 base lay between the germline ends. This CDR3 is 10 amino acids long.

J is TRBJ2-2 and V is TRBV19, with D unresolved. Looked up from germline, CDR1 is LNHDA and CDR2 is SQIVND (reference sequence). Between the trimmed V and J ends, which lost 7 bases and 2 bases, there was a span of 11 bases. The CDR3 has 14 amino acids. CDR3 in DNA: TGTGCCAGTACGAAAGCGCGAAACACCGGGGAGCTGTTTTTT. It encodes CASTKARNTGELFF.

The genes are TRBV28 and TRBJ1-5; D unresolved. CDR3 length: 11 amino acids. CDR1 is MDHEN, CDR2 SYDVKM, per germline. Trimming cost V 4 bases and J 11 bases, with 9 bases left between them. The CDR3 DNA reads as TGTGCCAGCAGTTGGATATCAGCCCAGCATTTT. It is translated as CASSWISAQHF.

Note on this clone: Distinct nucleotide sequences in the sample also encode this CDR3. The chain couples TRBV30 to TRBJ2-5, with 8 nucleotides matching TRBD1. The CDR3 spans 16 residues. The trim removed 4 bases at V and 2 bases at J, leaving 12 bases unmatched. Germline V gene data show CDR1 as GTSNPN and CDR2 as SVGIG (reference sequence). The CDR3 loop reads CAWTGPRTGIQETQYF. The CDR3 region has the DNA TGTGCCTGGACCGGACCCCGGACAGGGATACAAGAGACCCAGTACTTC.

The chain employs TRBV6-5 and TRBJ1-5, with D perhaps TRBD1 (6 bases). CDR1 is MNHEY and CDR2 is SVGAGI in the germline V gene. Trimming took 5 bases from V and 8 from J, leaving 16 bases between them. There are 14 residues in the CDR3. CDR3 DNA: TGTGCCAGCAGTCAAACAGGGTTCGGTGAGCCCCAGCATTTT. This translates into CASSQTGFGEPQHF.

V is TRBV6-1 and J is TRBJ2-5; 8 bases align to TRBD2. Germline loops: CDR1 MNHNS, CDR2 SASEGT. With 7 bases clipped from V and 4 bases from J, the junction kept 8 bases outside the gene matches. CDR3 length: 14 residues. The CDR3 region has the DNA TGTGCCAGCACGAGCGGGAGCGAGGGAGAGACCCAGTACTTC. Translation: CASTSGSEGETQYF.

The chain recombines TRBV19 with TRBJ2-1, with D possibly being TRBD2 (6 bases). Per the germline V gene, CDR1 is LNHDA and CDR2 is SQIVND (reference sequence). Trimming removed 5 bases from V and 0 bases from J, with 17 bases in between. The length of the CDR3 is 17 residues. This chain's CDR3 is CASSVGAGLSSYNEQFF. The CDR3, as DNA: TGTGCCAGTAGTGTCGGAGCGGGCCTAAGCTCCTACAATGAGCAGTTCTTC. The full variable domain, its missing parts supplied by reference TRBV19 and TRBJ2-1, is DGGITQSPKYLFRKEGQNVTLSCEQNLNHDAMYWYRQDPGQGLRLIYYSQIVNDFQKGDIAEGYSVSREKKESFPLTVTSAQKNPTAFYLCASSVGAGLSSYNEQFFGPGTRLTVL.

This rearrangement joins TRBV5-8 to TRBJ2-7, with a weak D call TRBD2 (6 bases). Trimming took off 4 bases at V and 3 bases at J, with 14 bases between the two ends. This CDR3 is built from 14 residues. Germline-derived CDR1 and CDR2 are SGHTS and YDEGEE. The CDR3 spells CASSAGLANYEQYF. The CDR3 region has the DNA TGTGCCAGCAGCGCGGGACTCGCCAACTACGAGCAGTACTTC.

The chain recombines TRBV11-3 with TRBJ2-7; D is perhaps TRBD1 (6 bases). V was clipped by 5 bases and J by 5 bases, with 10 bases between them. Germline-derived CDR1 and CDR2 are SGHNT and YENEEA. The CDR3 runs 12 residues. The CDR3 here is CASSKQGNEQYF. The DNA for the CDR3 is TGTGCCAGCAGCAAACAGGGTAACGAGCAGTACTTC. The complete variable domain, with remaining parts taken from reference TRBV11-3 and TRBJ2-7, reads EAGVVQSPRYKIIEKKQPVAFWCNPISGHNTLYWYLQNLGQGPELLIRYENEEAVDDSQLPKDRFSAERLKGVDSTLKIQPAELGDSAVYLCASSKQGNEQYFGPGTRLTVT.

The J gene is TRBJ1-3, the V gene TRBV5-1; no firm D call. The CDR3 extends over 15 amino acids. From germline, CDR1 is SGHRS and CDR2 YFSETQ. V was clipped by 6 bases and J by 0 bases, with 13 bases between them. The CDR3 here is CASTIGPSSGNTIYF. CDR3 nucleotides: TGCGCCAGCACAATAGGTCCGAGCTCTGGAAACACCATATATTTT.

The J gene is TRBJ1-5, the V gene TRBV18; D ambiguous. The V end lost 8 bases, the J end lost 0 bases, and 8 bases lay between the germline ends. The CDR3 covers 13 residues. Germline V gene sequence: CDR1 KGHSH, CDR2 LQKENI. The CDR3 DNA reads as TGTGCCAGCCAAAAGGATAGCAATCAGCCCCAGCATTTT. This gives the protein CASQKDSNQPQHF.

This clone was seen a single time. This sequence joins TRBV27 and TRBJ2-5, with TRBD2 matching 9 bases. With V trimmed by 4 bases and J by 2 bases, 5 bases remained unmatched. CDR1 MNHEY and CDR2 SMNVEV come from the germline V gene (reference sequence). The CDR3 runs 15 residues. The CDR3 DNA reads TGTGCCAGCAGTTCCTGGACTAGCGCGCAAGAGACCCAGTACTTC. Protein: CASSSWTSAQETQYF.

CDR3 DNA: TGTGCCAGCAGTCCCCGGGACAGGATATATGGCTACACCTTC. Translating gives CASSPRDRIYGYTF. This chain links TRBV6-5 with TRBJ1-2, with 8 bases identical to TRBD1. The V gene end was trimmed by 5 bases and the J gene end by 5 bases; junction bases not matched to a gene: 7. The CDR3 extends over 14 amino acids. Germline lookup yields CDR1 MNHEY and CDR2 SVGAGI.

The chain carries TRBV27 and TRBJ2-7; TRBD1 aligns across 7 bases. J was trimmed by 3 bases and V by 6 bases; bases with no gene match: 14. Per the germline V gene, CDR1 is MNHEY and CDR2 is SMNVEV (reference sequence). The CDR3 contains 16 residues. The CDR3 DNA sequence: TGTGCCAGCAGCTCCACTACCGGGACAGTACTCTACGAGCAGTACTTC. Translated, it gives CASSSTTGTVLYEQYF.

The V gene is TRBV5-1, the J gene TRBJ2-5, with D possibly TRBD2 on 5 matching bases. Trimming pared 2 bases from V and 5 bases from J, leaving 10 bases between. CDR3 length: 13 residues. Looked up from germline, CDR1 is SGHRS and CDR2 is YFSETQ. The CDR3 protein is CASSFGGGETQYF. CDR3 DNA: TGCGCCAGCAGCTTTGGAGGTGGGGAGACCCAGTACTTC.

The rearrangement links TRBV5-1 to TRBJ2-2; D perhaps matches TRBD2 (7 bases). Deletions cut 3 bases from V and 1 base from J, with 10 bases between. The germline CDR1 and CDR2 sequences are SGHRS and YFSETQ. The CDR3 covers 15 residues. CDR3 in amino acids: CASSWEGQNTGELFF. The CDR3 DNA is TGCGCCAGCAGCTGGGAGGGACAGAACACCGGGGAGCTGTTTTTT.

The chain employs TRBV27 and TRBJ2-7; 7 nucleotides agree with TRBD1. This CDR3 comprises 13 residues. The V segment lost 6 bases and the J segment 6 bases; nucleotides outside the gene matches: 8. Germline CDR1 is MNHEY and CDR2 is SMNVEV (reference sequence). The CDR3, as DNA: TGTGCCAGCAGCCTGACAGGGAAGGGCGAGCAGTACTTC. Amino acid sequence: CASSLTGKGEQYF.

V and J are TRBV5-1 and TRBJ2-7, with 7 bases matching TRBD2. This CDR3 spans 14 amino acids. CDR1 is SGHRS and CDR2 is YFSETQ in the germline V gene. V gave up 2 bases and J gave up 4 bases; unmatched junction bases: 6. The CDR3 here is CASSLGDYRYEQYF. The CDR3 coding sequence is TGCGCCAGCAGCTTAGGGGACTACCGTTACGAGCAGTACTTC.

A few counts support this clone. The genes are TRBV19 and TRBJ1-4; D remains ambiguous. V lost 5 bases and J lost 6, with 16 bases in between. This CDR3 region has 15 residues. The germline CDR1 and CDR2 sequences are LNHDA and SQIVND (reference sequence). The CDR3 loop is CASSEGPSWDEKLFF. CDR3 DNA: TGTGCCAGTAGTGAAGGGCCCAGCTGGGATGAAAAACTGTTTTTT.